The present entry profiles one T cell receptor (beta chain) with its context. Its antigen is as yet unknown. A much larger clone is a single base away; this may be a read error. Regions amplified from RNA transcripts were the TCR beta CDR3 regions. An initial round of RT-PCR targeting the TCR CDR3 relied on the HTBI primer set. TCRdb processed the multiplex PCR reads anew with MiXCR; each CDR3 protein has one entry. The sample consists of 500,000 to 650,000 distinct CDR3 sequences, 11% to 15% of them appearing once. Clinical symptoms, serum thyroxine and TRAb, thyroid ultrasound and orbital computed tomography were used for the diagnoses. Germline-derived CDR1 and CDR2 are SGHAT and FQNNGV. This CDR3 has 13 amino acids. V dropped 2 bases and J dropped 2 bases, with 6 bases sitting between them. The data belong to a study of T cells in Graves' hyperthyroidism and ophthalmopathy. Study-level results: From stable hyperthyroidism, ophthalmopathy was set apart by a 13 V-J model.

The chain is built from TRBV11-2 and TRBJ1-2; D remains unclear. The receptor was isolated from a woman aged 35 to 49 with Graves' hyperthyroidism. Sequenced input: blood. The CDR3 is CASSLMGNYGYTF. The CDR3 bases are TGTGCCAGCAGCTTAATGGGGAACTATGGCTACACCTTC.